The 4 T cell receptor beta chains below all came from one sample that was sequenced in a study of cytomegalovirus exposure and HLA in healthy donors. With 60 Vbeta and 13 Jbeta primers, the PCR was carried out. The data were produced by immunoSEQ multiplex PCR, yet TCRdb's version contains in-frame clones alone and is incomplete. The table lists hundreds of thousands of clones, roughly 80% of them singletons. Sequencing used PBMCs. These receptors all come from a man aged 35 to 55 in good health and CMV-seropositive.

This sequence joins TRBV23-1 and TRBJ1-4; maybe TRBD1 (6 bases). TRBV23-1 is an open reading frame, and its role is uncertain. Trimming took off 2 bases at V and 7 bases at J, with 14 bases between the two ends. This CDR3 spans 15 amino acids. The DNA of the CDR3 is TGCGCCAGCAGTCAAAGCAGGGGCTGGGTTGAAAAACTGTTTTTT. Amino acids: CASSQSRGWVEKLFF.

The chain uses TRBV7-2 and TRBJ1-5, with 8 positions matching TRBD1. There are 13 residues in the CDR3. From germline, CDR1 is SGHTA and CDR2 FQGNSA. The V and J ends lost 5 bases and 11 bases, in that order; junction bases with no gene match: 8. The chain's CDR3 is CASSQDRDKAQHF. CDR3 in DNA: TGTGCCAGCAGCCAGGACAGGGACAAGGCCCAGCATTTT.

Comment on this clone: One end of the junction varies from germline; a read error may be responsible. V and J are TRBV2 and TRBJ1-1, with D uncertain. CDR1 is SNHLY and CDR2 is FYNNEI in the germline V gene. CDR3 length: 14 residues. CDR3 bases: TGTGCCAGCAGCTCACAGAGAGGGAACACTGAAGCTTCCTTT. Translation gives CASSSQRGNTEASF.

The chain combines TRBV4-1 with TRBJ1-6; possible D gene TRBD1, 5 bases. Germline V gene data show CDR1 as MGHRA and CDR2 as YSYEKL. Trimming removed 7 bases from V and 5 bases from J, with 15 bases in between. The CDR3 extends over 15 amino acids. The DNA for the CDR3 is TGCGCCAGCACCCCAGTGGGGGGGGATAATTCACCCCTCCACTTT. It specifies CASTPVGGDNSPLHF.